A single sample gave rise to the 6 T cell receptor beta chains below, sequenced in a study of T cell repertoires in cytomegalovirus infection. Each CDR3 protein is one row after TCRdb ran MiXCR on the reads. The table shows 450,000 to 600,000 distinct CDR3 sequences, with around 11% occurring only once. The specimen was PBMCs. The receptors were gathered from a human donor in good health (CMV status not recorded). Some clones in this sample may be carry-over from other donors' samples.

In its sample, this clonotype was seen a few times. The CDR3 sequence is CAISAGQGAGETQYF. The CDR3 DNA reads as TGTGCCATCAGTGCCGGACAGGGCGCGGGGGAGACCCAGTACTTC. The chain has TRBV10-3 and TRBJ2-5; 8 positions agree with TRBD1. Germline-derived CDR1 and CDR2 are ENHRY and SYGVKD. This CDR3 spans 15 amino acids. V lost 4 bases to trimming and J lost 5 bases; unmatched junction nucleotides: 9.

The rearrangement joins TRBV12-5 to TRBJ1-5; D is unresolved. V lost 6 bases, J lost 9 bases, and 15 bases lay in between. The CDR3 covers 13 residues. The germline V gene has CDR1 LGHNT and CDR2 FRNRAP. As DNA, the CDR3 is TGTGCTAGTGGAGATACGGGTTTTCGGCCCCAGCATTTT. It encodes CASGDTGFRPQHF.

The chain couples TRBV7-9 to TRBJ2-7, with 7 bases lining up with TRBD2. CDR1 and CDR2 from the germline V gene are SEHNR and FQNEAQ (reference sequence). CDR3 length equals 15 residues. The trim removed 0 bases at V and 4 bases at J, leaving 6 bases unmatched. CDR3 in amino acids: CASSLAQGRAYEQYF. The CDR3 nucleotides read TGTGCCAGCAGCTTAGCGCAAGGGAGGGCTTACGAGCAGTACTTC.

In this sample, this clonotype turned up many times. V and J are TRBV7-8 and TRBJ2-5; no clear D. The CDR3 contains 12 residues. Trimming pared 5 bases from V and 6 bases from J, leaving 10 bases between. Germline CDR1 is SGHVS and CDR2 is FQNEAQ. This CDR3 is CASSLSAQTQYF. CDR3 DNA sequence: TGTGCCAGCAGCCTGTCAGCCCAGACCCAGTACTTC.

This clonotype was recorded at least ten times. This rearrangement joins TRBV4-1 to TRBJ2-1; TRBD2 agrees at 10 bases. This CDR3 has 17 amino acids. Germline V CDR1 and CDR2: MGHRA, YSYEKL. After removal of 1 base from V and 5 bases from J, the junction contained 8 bases not matched to a gene. CDR3 bases: TGCGCCAGCAGCCAAGGCCTTAGCGGGAGGCAACACAATGAGCAGTTCTTC. Translation gives CASSQGLSGRQHNEQFF.

This clonotype was detected many times. The CDR3 sequence is CASSNLAVGTDTQYF. The CDR3 DNA sequence: TGTGCCAGCAGCAATCTAGCGGTAGGCACAGATACGCAGTATTTT. The V gene is TRBV7-9, the J gene TRBJ2-3; TRBD2 agrees at 7 bases. Per the germline V gene, CDR1 is SEHNR and CDR2 is FQNEAQ (reference sequence). V trimming: 5 bases; J trimming: 1 base; junction bases outside the gene matches: 6. The CDR3 is made up of 15 amino acids.